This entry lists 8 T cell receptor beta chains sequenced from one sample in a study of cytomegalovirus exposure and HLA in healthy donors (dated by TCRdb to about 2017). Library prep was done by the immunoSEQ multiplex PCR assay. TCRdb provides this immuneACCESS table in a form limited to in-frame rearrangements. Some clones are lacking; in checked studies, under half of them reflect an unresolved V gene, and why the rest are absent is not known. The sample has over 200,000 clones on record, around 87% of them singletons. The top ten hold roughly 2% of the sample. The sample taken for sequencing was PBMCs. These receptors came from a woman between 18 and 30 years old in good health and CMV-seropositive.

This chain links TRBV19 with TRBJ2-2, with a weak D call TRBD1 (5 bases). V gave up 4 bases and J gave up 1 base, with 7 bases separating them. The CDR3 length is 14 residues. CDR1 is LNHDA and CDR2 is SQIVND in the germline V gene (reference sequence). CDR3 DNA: TGTGCCAGTAGTACTCAGGGGAACACCGGGGAGCTGTTTTTT. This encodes CASSTQGNTGELFF.

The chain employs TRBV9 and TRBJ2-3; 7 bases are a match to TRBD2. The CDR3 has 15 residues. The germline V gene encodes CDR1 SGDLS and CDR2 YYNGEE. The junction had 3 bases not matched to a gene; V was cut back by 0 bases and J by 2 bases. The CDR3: CASSVGLADTDTQYF. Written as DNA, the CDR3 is TGTGCCAGCAGCGTAGGTCTAGCGGACACAGATACGCAGTATTTT.

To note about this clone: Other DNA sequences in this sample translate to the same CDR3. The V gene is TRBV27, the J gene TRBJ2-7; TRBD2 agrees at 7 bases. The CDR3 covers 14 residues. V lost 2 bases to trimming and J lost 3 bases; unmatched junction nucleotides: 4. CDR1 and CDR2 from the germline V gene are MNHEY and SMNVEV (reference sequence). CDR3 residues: CASSLGGEGYEQYF. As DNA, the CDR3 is TGTGCCAGCAGTTTAGGCGGGGAGGGCTACGAGCAGTACTTC.

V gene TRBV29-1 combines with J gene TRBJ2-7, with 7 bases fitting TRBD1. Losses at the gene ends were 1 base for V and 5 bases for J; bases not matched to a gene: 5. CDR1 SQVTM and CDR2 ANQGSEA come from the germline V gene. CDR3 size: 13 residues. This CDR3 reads CSVEGSDRDEQYF. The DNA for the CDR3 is TGCAGCGTTGAAGGATCCGACAGGGACGAGCAGTACTTC.

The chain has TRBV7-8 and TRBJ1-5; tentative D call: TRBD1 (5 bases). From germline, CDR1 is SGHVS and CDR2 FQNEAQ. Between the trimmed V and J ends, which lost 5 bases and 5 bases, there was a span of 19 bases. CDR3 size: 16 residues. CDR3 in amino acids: CASSPNRGGGDQPQHF. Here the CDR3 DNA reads TGTGCCAGCAGCCCGAATCGGGGGGGAGGGGATCAGCCCCAGCATTTT.

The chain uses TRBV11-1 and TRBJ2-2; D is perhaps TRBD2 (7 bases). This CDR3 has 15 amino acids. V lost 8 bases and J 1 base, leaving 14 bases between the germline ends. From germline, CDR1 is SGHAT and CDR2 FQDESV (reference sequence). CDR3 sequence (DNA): TGTGCCAGCTGGGGGGGGGCATTGAACACCGGGGAGCTGTTTTTT. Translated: CASWGGALNTGELFF.

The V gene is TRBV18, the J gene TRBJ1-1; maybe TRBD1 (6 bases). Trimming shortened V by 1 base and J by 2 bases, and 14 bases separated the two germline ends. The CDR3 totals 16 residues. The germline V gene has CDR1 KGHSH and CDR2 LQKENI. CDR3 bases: TGTGCCAGCTCACCACGGACAGACGCGCCCAACACTGAAGCTTTCTTT. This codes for CASSPRTDAPNTEAFF. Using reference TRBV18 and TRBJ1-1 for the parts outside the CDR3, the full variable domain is NAGVMQNPRHLVRRRGQEARLRCSPMKGHSHVYWYRQLPEEGLKFMVYLQKENIIDESGMPKERFSAEFPKEGPSILRIQQVVRGDSAAYFCASSPRTDAPNTEAFFGQGTRLTVV.

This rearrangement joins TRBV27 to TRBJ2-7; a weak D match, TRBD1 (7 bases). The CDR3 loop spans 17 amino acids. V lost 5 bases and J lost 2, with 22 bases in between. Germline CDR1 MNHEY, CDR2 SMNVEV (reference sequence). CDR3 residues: CASSPKGGGTATYEQYF. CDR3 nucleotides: TGTGCCAGCAGTCCTAAAGGAGGGGGGACAGCCACCTACGAGCAGTACTTC.